The clone carrying this T cell receptor beta chain was seen more than once but under ten times. TCRdb independently ran MiXCR on the 5' RACE reads; one entry per CDR3 protein. The sample carries more than 60,000 distinct CDR3 sequences, 15% to 20% recorded once. These data are taken from a study of human T cells and chemical hapten exposure. Before extraction, the whole blood was not fractionated, and total RNA was taken from it. This CDR3 region has 14 residues. Germline CDR1 MNHEY, CDR2 SVGAGI. The V end lost 5 bases, the J end lost 3 bases, and 11 bases lay between the germline ends. The chain employs TRBV6-5 and TRBJ1-5; D is uncertain. This TCR was recovered from a female donor in good health. CDR3 nucleotides: TGTGCCAGCAGTAAAGTCGGATACAATCAGCCCCAGCATTTT. This gives the protein CASSKVGYNQPQHF.